This T cell receptor (beta chain) was identified in a study of blood T cell repertoires in COVID-19. Germline V gives CDR1 MNHEY, CDR2 SVGAGI. The CDR3 sequence is 15 residues long. Trimming stripped 0 bases from V and 5 bases from J, with 13 bases between. Clones were read by immunoSEQ multiplex PCR, and TCRdb kept only the in-frame ones, dropping some. The table has some 150,000 clones, around four fifths seen once. The sequenced material came from PBMCs or T cells enriched from blood (not recorded which). This TCR was sampled from a woman between 35 and 50 years old who had recovered from COVID-19. This chain uses TRBV6-5 with TRBJ2-5; TRBD1 is a possible D gene (7 bases). CDR3 coding DNA: TGTGCCAGCAGTTACTCGGGTTCAGGGGGGGAGACCCAGTACTTC. Protein sequence: CASSYSGSGGETQYF.